The rows below give T cell receptor beta chains drawn from one sample of a study of CD8+ T cells in alopecia areata. Generated by immunoSEQ multiplex PCR, the TCRdb table keeps only in-frame clones and is missing some. The sample comprises fewer than 250,000 clones, approximately 38% of which are singletons, and around 0.48% rests with the top ten. The input for sequencing was CD4+ T cells sorted from blood, taken at approximately week 30, from a patient treated with tofacitinib. The source of these receptors is a human donor with alopecia areata. Each CDR3 is given with its conserved first and last residue. The D gene is left open where the match is weak. A row's size may be missing; if present it is once, few, many or a size class.

J,size,D,V,DNA,CDR3
TRBJ2-5,few,-,TRBV11-2,TGTGCCAGCAGCTTAGATTGGGGAGAGACCCAGTACTTC,CASSLDWGETQYF
TRBJ2-7,few,TRBD1,TRBV5-1,TGCGCCAGCAGCTCGGACAGGGACGAGCAGTACTTC,CASSSDRDEQYF
TRBJ2-5,few,-,TRBV5-1,TGCGCCAGCAGCTTGGAGGTGGAGACCCAGTACTTC,CASSLEVETQYF
TRBJ1-3,-,-,TRBV30,TGTGCCTGGAGTGTAAGGACGTGGAGCTCTGGAAACACCATATATTTT,CAWSVRTWSSGNTIYF
TRBJ2-1,-,-,TRBV2,TGTGCCAGCAGTGATTTAGGCGTGGGGGGCTATGCCTACAATGAGCAGTTCTTC,CASSDLGVGGYAYNEQFF
TRBJ2-2,-,TRBD2,TRBV30,TGTGCCGGGCTTCGCGGGAGGGCCGCCGGGGAGCTGTTTTTT,CAGLRGRAAGELFF
TRBJ2-7,-,TRBD2,TRBV11-2,TGTGCCAGCAGCCCCGCCCAGCGGGGCTTTGGCGAGCAGTACTTC,CASSPAQRGFGEQYF
TRBJ2-7,-,-,TRBV7-2,TGTGCCAGCAGCTGGCCTCCTTACGAGCAGTACTTC,CASSWPPYEQYF
TRBJ1-2,-,-,TRBV28,TGTGCCAGCAGCCTCGATGGGGGGGTCTATGGCTACACCTTC,CASSLDGGVYGYTF
TRBJ1-1,few,TRBD1,TRBV7-9,TGTGCCAGCAGCTCTCGACAGGGGGGCACTGAAGCTTTCTTT,CASSSRQGGTEAFF
TRBJ2-7,few,-,TRBV29-1,TGCAGCGTTGTGGGGCGGTTCTCCTACGAGCAGTACTTC,CSVVGRFSYEQYF
TRBJ2-7,many,-,TRBV5-6,TGTGCCAGCAGCTTGGCCCTCGGGTCCGTCTACGAGCAGTACTTC,CASSLALGSVYEQYF
TRBJ2-3,few,TRBD1,TRBV7-8,TGTGCCAGCACCCGGGACAGGGGATCAGATACGCAGTATTTT,CASTRDRGSDTQYF
TRBJ2-7,once,-,TRBV6-5,TGTGCCAGCAGTTACAACCAGGGCAGCTACGAGCAGTACTTC,CASSYNQGSYEQYF
TRBJ1-1,-,TRBD1,TRBV29-1,TGCAGCGTTAAACAGGGGGTCAACACTGAAGCTTTCTTT,CSVKQGVNTEAFF
TRBJ2-7,few,-,TRBV5-1,TGCGCCAGCAGCTTGGAGGGCTCGTCGACCGAGCAGTACTTC,CASSLEGSSTEQYF
TRBJ1-5,-,-,TRBV30,TGTGCCTGGAGTGGGAACTCGAATCAGCCCCAGCATTTT,CAWSGNSNQPQHF
TRBJ2-3,few,-,TRBV5-1,TGCGCCAGCAGTATGGGAGGCACAGATACGCAGTATTTT,CASSMGGTDTQYF
TRBJ1-4,few,TRBD1,TRBV29-1,TGCAGCGTTGATCCGGGACAGGGGCATGAAAAACTGTTTTTT,CSVDPGQGHEKLFF
TRBJ2-7,-,TRBD2,TRBV9,TGTGCCAGCAGCGCCCCCCTAAAGCGGGAGTGCAGCTACGAGCAGTACTTC,CASSAPLKRECSYEQYF
TRBJ2-5,-,-,TRBV7-2,TGTGCCAGCAGCGCCGGTACCCGGACCCAGTACTTC,CASSAGTRTQYF
TRBJ2-3,few,TRBD2,TRBV29-1,TGCAGCGGGACCAGCGGGAGTCCTGCAGATACGCAGTATTTT,CSGTSGSPADTQYF
TRBJ1-2,-,-,TRBV5-1,TGCGCCAGCAGCTCGGACAGCAATCCTTCTAACTATGGCTACACCTTC,CASSSDSNPSNYGYTF
TRBJ2-1,-,TRBD2,TRBV27,TGTGCCAGCAGTGAGACTAGCGGGTCCTACAATGAGCAGTTCTTC,CASSETSGSYNEQFF